This paragraph reports one TCR beta chain. The data belong to a study of blood T cell repertoires in COVID-19. Study details: The United States, Italy and Spain provided the acute and convalescent COVID-19 samples. The cDNA or gDNA used as material had been derived from T cells, B-cell-depleted T cells, or PBMCs.

This CDR3 region has 13 residues. Trimming cost V 3 bases and J 3 bases, with 8 bases left between them. Under the authors' procedure: It was from reference gene primer amplification that nucleated cell counts were estimated. Only in-frame clones appear in the TCRdb table, and some are missing; sequencing was by immunoSEQ multiplex PCR. The DNA gave D and trimming, while V, J and clone size come from that table. Of just under 150,000 clones in the sample, roughly 86% were seen once. The sequenced material came from peripheral blood. V usage is TRBV12-3 or TRBV12-4 and J usage is TRBJ1-2; D gene ambiguous. This clonotype was sampled from a woman aged 45-59 years with acute or convalescent COVID-19. The CDR3 coding sequence is TGTGCCAGCAGTTTGGTAGTCGACTATGGCTACACCTTC. Protein product: CASSLVVDYGYTF.